This T cell receptor (beta chain) was observed in a study of blood T cell repertoires in COVID-19. On the study more broadly: PBMCs, B-cell-depleted T cells, or T cells provided the cDNA or gDNA that made up the material.

Between the trimmed V and J ends, which lost 2 bases and 3 bases, there was a span of 22 bases. CDR3 length: 18 amino acids. The germline gives CDR1 SGHRS, CDR2 YFSETQ. The authors' processing: How many nucleated cells were present was estimated from reference gene primer amplification. Profiling relied on immunoSEQ multiplex PCR, and the TCRdb table lists in-frame clones only, not all of them. Clone size and V and J calls were adopted from that table, with D and trimming inferred from the DNA. The table shows 200,000 to 300,000 clones, with approximately 86% occurring only once. A single count supports this clone. The cohort comprised adults aged roughly 18 to 95 years residing in 20 to 25 US areas. Allocation to cohorts depended on clinical history reported by the participants.

This clonotype originated in a woman aged 35 to 49 with acute COVID-19. The sequencing input was PBMCs or T cells enriched from blood (not recorded which). The rearrangement joins TRBV5-1 to TRBJ2-3, with D perhaps TRBD2 (5 bases). This CDR3 is CASSFRGKVDRTTDTQYF. The CDR3 DNA sequence: TGCGCCAGCAGCTTCAGAGGGAAGGTTGATAGGACGACAGATACGCAGTATTTT. Looking up the rest from reference TRBV5-1 and TRBJ2-3 gives the full variable domain: KAGVTQTPRYLIKTRGQQVTLSCSPISGHRSVSWYQQTPGQGLQFLFEYFSETQRNKGNFPGRFSGRQFSNSRSEMNVSTLELGDSALYLCASSFRGKVDRTTDTQYFGPGTRLTVL.